This T cell receptor (beta chain) was profiled in a study of shared clonotypes between healthy human individuals. Study overall: Researchers assigned three CD4 naive, three CD4 memory, two CD8 naive and one CD8 memory plate to each donor. Findings of the study overall: Estimated richness was generally greater in naive than memory subsets. Approximately 4.5% was the fraction of naive CD4 clonotypes found shared across a few donors.

As concerns this clone: The antigen is unknown.

Terminally differentiated effector memory CD45RA+ cells were excluded from the naive CD8 cells, which were CD45RO-negative and positively selected for CCR7. HIV-negative, healthy adults without recent acute infections or vaccinations were the donors. The table came from immunoSEQ multiplex PCR; TCRdb's copy has only in-frame clones and leaves some out. The sample has about 2.1 million clones; just under 95% are singletons. V dropped 5 bases and J dropped 1 base, with 8 bases sitting between them. The V gene's germline CDR1 is MNHEY and CDR2 SMNVEV (reference sequence). The CDR3 is 13 residues long. The source of this sequence is a man between 18 and 29 years old in good health. Some clones in this sample may be carry-over from other donors' samples. The material sequenced was naive CD8+ T cells from PBMCs. This chain connects TRBV27 to TRBJ1-1; D unclear. In DNA, the CDR3 is TGTGCCAGCAGTGCCTCCCCGAACACTGAAGCTTTCTTT. This encodes CASSASPNTEAFF.